These T cell receptor beta chains were read from a single sample in a study of T cell changes during pregnancy in multiple sclerosis. Using immunoSEQ multiplex PCR, the repertoire was profiled, and TCRdb retains in-frame clones only, with some absent. The repertoire includes 100,000 or so clones, approximately 92% of them detected once, and 3% to 3.5% sits in the top ten. Sequencing was performed on peripheral blood, taken in the second trimester of pregnancy. These receptors all come from a female donor with multiple sclerosis, enrolled in a pregnancy study. Each CDR3 is given with its conserved first and last residue. Each record gives: D gene, V gene, J gene, clone size, CDR3 DNA, CDR3 protein. The D gene is left open where the match is weak. Expanded clones are given a class, and other clones once, few, many or no size at all.

TRBD2	TRBV6-1	TRBJ2-1	-	TGTGCCAGCACCGAGCGGGACCGACCCTACAATGAGCAGTTCTTC	CASTERDRPYNEQFF
-	TRBV6-6	TRBJ2-7	-	TGTGCCAGCGCTACAGCCTACGAGCAGTACTTC	CASATAYEQYF
-	TRBV19	TRBJ1-5	once	TGTGCCAGTAGTCCCCTTTGGCAGGGTGGGAATCAGCCCCAGCATTTT	CASSPLWQGGNQPQHF
TRBD1	TRBV28	TRBJ1-1	-	TGTGCCAGCAGGAAACCGGGACAGGGGGTTGCGAACACTGAAGCTTTCTTT	CASRKPGQGVANTEAFF
TRBD1	TRBV28	TRBJ1-3	-	TGTGCCAGCAGTTCGGGACAGGGGGCGCCTGGAAACACCATATATTTT	CASSSGQGAPGNTIYF
TRBD1	TRBV28	TRBJ1-5	-	TGTGCCGTCCGGGGGACAGGGGGCCAGCCCCAGCATTTT	CAVRGTGGQPQHF
-	TRBV2	TRBJ2-1	-	TGTGCCAGCAGTGTCGCGGGGCTAGGGAACAATGAGCAGTTCTTC	CASSVAGLGNNEQFF
TRBD2	TRBV25-1	TRBJ2-1	-	TGTGCCAGCAGAGAAGGACTAGCGGGAGATTCGAGTGAGCAGTTCTTC	CASREGLAGDSSEQFF
TRBD1	TRBV7-2	TRBJ2-7	-	TGTGCCAGCAGCCCGGGACAGGGCTACGAGCAGTACTTC	CASSPGQGYEQYF
-	TRBV16	TRBJ1-5	-	TGTGCCAGCAGCCAATCGGCCACGTTGATGCCCCAGCATTTT	CASSQSATLMPQHF
TRBD1	TRBV18	TRBJ2-1	-	TGTGCCAGCTCACCACAGACAGGGTCATCGGGCAATGAGCAGTTCTTC	CASSPQTGSSGNEQFF
TRBD1	TRBV4-2	TRBJ1-2	once	TGTGCCAGCAGCCAAGATTCCCAGGGGGCGGGAGGCTACACCTTC	CASSQDSQGAGGYTF
-	TRBV6-1	TRBJ1-1	few	TGTGCCAGCAGTGAACGTTTAGAGAACACTGAAGCTTTCTTT	CASSERLENTEAFF
-	TRBV29-1	TRBJ1-2	-	TGCAGCGCGGGAGAGGGGTTTTCCTATGGCTACACCTTC	CSAGEGFSYGYTF
-	TRBV9	TRBJ2-1	-	TGTGCCAGCAGCGTTAGCGGCAATATGGGCAATGAGCAGTTCTTC	CASSVSGNMGNEQFF
TRBD2	TRBV5-1	TRBJ2-3	-	TGCGCCAGCAGCTTGGGTTTAGCGGGAGAGGGTGATACGCAGTATTTT	CASSLGLAGEGDTQYF
-	TRBV4-1	TRBJ2-7	-	TGCGCCAGCAGCCAAGTGGGGGGGCAGGGTACGAAGCAGTACTTC	CASSQVGGQGTKQYF
-	TRBV7-9	TRBJ2-1	-	TGTGCCAGCAGCTTTGCGGGTAAGAGCTCCTACAATGAGCAGTTCTTC	CASSFAGKSSYNEQFF
-	TRBV15	TRBJ1-5	once	TGTGCCACCAGCAGAGGTTCTAATCAGCCCCAGCATTTT	CATSRGSNQPQHF
-	TRBV29-1	TRBJ2-2	once	TGCGGAGCGAACACCGGGGAGCTGTTTTTT	CGANTGELFF
-	TRBV18	TRBJ2-1	-	TGTGCCAGCTCACCATTCCAGGGGCCGACCGGCGATGAGCAGTTCTTC	CASSPFQGPTGDEQFF
-	TRBV28	TRBJ2-7	few	TGTGCCAGCAGCCTCGGTGCCTACGAGCAGTACTTC	CASSLGAYEQYF
TRBD1	TRBV6-6	TRBJ2-3	few	TGTGCCAGCAGTCCCGGGACAGGGGGGGATTTT	CASSPGTGGDF
TRBD2	TRBV28	TRBJ2-1	-	TGTGCCAGCAGTTCACCGTGGCAGCTAGCGGGAGTGAAAAATGAGCAGTTCTTC	CASSSPWQLAGVKNEQFF
TRBD2	TRBV28	TRBJ2-7	once	TGTGCCAGCAGTACCTCTAGCGGGAGGATGTACGAGCAGTACTTC	CASSTSSGRMYEQYF
-	TRBV30	TRBJ1-2	-	TGTGCCTGGAGTGCCGGTGGTACCTACACCTTC	CAWSAGGTYTF
TRBD2	TRBV7-9	TRBJ2-1	-	TGTGCCAGCAGCCTAGGGCTAGCGGGAGAGTACAATGAGCAGTTCTTC	CASSLGLAGEYNEQFF
TRBD2	TRBV18	TRBJ2-7	once	TGTGCCAGCTCACCGTCTAGCGGGAGCGGCTACGAGCAGTACTTC	CASSPSSGSGYEQYF
-	TRBV28	TRBJ1-1	-	TGTGCCAGCAGTTTACCTGCAGCTGAAGCTTTCTTT	CASSLPAAEAFF
TRBD1	TRBV4-2	TRBJ2-1	-	TGTGCCAGCAGCCGGGACAGGAATGAGCAGTTCTTC	CASSRDRNEQFF
TRBD1	TRBV28	TRBJ2-1	-	TGTGCCACCCTCCGGGACAGGGGTGGCAATGAGCAGTTCTTC	CATLRDRGGNEQFF
-	TRBV28	TRBJ2-7	-	TGTGCCAGCAGGTATATAGCGTCCTACGAGCAGTACTTC	CASRYIASYEQYF
TRBD1	TRBV10-3	TRBJ2-2	-	TGTGCCATTACAGGGGGCACCGGGGAGCTGTTTTTT	CAITGGTGELFF
TRBD1	TRBV5-4	TRBJ2-7	-	TGTGCCAGCAGCTTAGGGACAGGACGCGAGCAGTACTTC	CASSLGTGREQYF
-	TRBV19	TRBJ2-3	-	TGTGCCAGTAGTGCCCCAGGCTCGGCTAGCACAGATACGCAGTATTTT	CASSAPGSASTDTQYF
TRBD1	TRBV20-1	TRBJ2-3	-	TGCAGCGTACAGGGGGCAGATACGCAGTATTTT	CSVQGADTQYF
-	TRBV9	TRBJ2-2	-	TGTGCCAGCAGCGTCAGACTATTTTCTAACACCGGGGAGCTGTTTTTT	CASSVRLFSNTGELFF
-	TRBV25-1	TRBJ2-1	-	TGTGCCAGCAGTGCCCCGGGCTACAATGAGCAGTTCTTC	CASSAPGYNEQFF
-	TRBV10-3	TRBJ2-7	-	TGTGCCATCAGTGAGTCGATTTTCGGACAGGACTACTACGAGCAGTACTTC	CAISESIFGQDYYEQYF
-	TRBV6-1	TRBJ2-1	-	TGTGCCAGCAGTATATACAAGACGGGGAATGAGCAGTTCTTC	CASSIYKTGNEQFF
-	TRBV28	TRBJ1-2	-	TGTGCCAGCAGTTTGAGACAGCTAAATGGCTACACCTTC	CASSLRQLNGYTF
TRBD1	TRBV7-2	TRBJ1-3	-	TGTGCCAGCAGCTCGGACAGGGCGAAGACCATATATTTT	CASSSDRAKTIYF
TRBD2	TRBV6-6	TRBJ2-3	-	TGTGCCAGCGGCGGGAGGGCCTTAGATACGCAGTATTTT	CASGGRALDTQYF
TRBD2	TRBV29-1	TRBJ2-3	-	TGCAGCGCCGCTTCCACCAGCGGGGGGGGCACAGATACGCAGTATTTT	CSAASTSGGGTDTQYF
-	TRBV7-2	TRBJ2-2	once	TGTGCCAGCAGCCCGAGGTGGGGGGCGAACACCGGGGAGCTGTTTTTT	CASSPRWGANTGELFF
-	TRBV5-6	TRBJ2-3	-	TGTGCCAGCAGCCTTAGCCTTACGCAGTATTTT	CASSLSLTQYF
TRBD2	TRBV19	TRBJ2-1	-	TGTGCCAGTTCCCACCCAGCGGGGTCCTACAATGAGCAGTTCTTC	CASSHPAGSYNEQFF
-	TRBV2	TRBJ1-1	-	TGTGCCAGCAGCCCGGACAGCACAGAAGCTTTCTTT	CASSPDSTEAFF
TRBD1	TRBV7-2	TRBJ2-1	once	TGTGCCAGCAGCGAGGACAGGGGGTCGATGTGGAATGAGCAGTTCTTC	CASSEDRGSMWNEQFF
-	TRBV5-8	TRBJ1-1	-	TGTGCCAGCAGCTTGTCGGCCCGTGGGGCACCTCGATTT	CASSLSARGAPRF
-	TRBV4-3	TRBJ2-2	few	TGCGCCAGCAGCCAAGCCTTGAACACCGGGGAGCTGTTTTTT	CASSQALNTGELFF
-	TRBV20-1	TRBJ1-1	-	TGCAGTGCTAGAGAAACAACTGAAGCTTTCTTT	CSARETTEAFF
-	TRBV2	TRBJ2-1	-	TGTGCCAGCACGGGGAATGAGCAGTTCTTC	CASTGNEQFF
-	TRBV30	TRBJ2-7	once	TGTGCCTGGAGTACCGGGATAGGGAACTACGAGCAGTACTTC	CAWSTGIGNYEQYF